A single sample gave rise to the 19 T cell receptor beta chains below, sequenced in a study of blood T cell repertoires in COVID-19. Profiled with immunoSEQ multiplex PCR; TCRdb holds only in-frame clones, not every one. The top ten clones hold about 12% of a sample with under 80,000 clones, 86% of them seen once. The sequencing input was peripheral blood. These receptors were obtained from a human donor in a cohort sampled during active COVID-19.

The chain recombines TRBV2 with TRBJ2-7; D is uncertain. Germline CDR1 reads SNHLY; CDR2 reads FYNNEI. V lost 6 bases, J lost 2 bases, and 11 bases lay in between. The CDR3 covers 13 residues. The CDR3 loop reads CASSPIGPYEQYF. The CDR3 region has the DNA TGTGCCAGCAGCCCAATTGGCCCCTACGAGCAGTACTTC.

The chain links TRBV3-1 (or the pseudogene TRBV3-2) to TRBJ2-3, with TRBD2 matching over 12 bases. J gave up 3 bases and V 4 bases, and 14 bases lay outside the gene matches. This CDR3 is 19 amino acids long. Germline CDR1 and CDR2: LGHDT and YNNKEL (reference sequence). The CDR3 coding sequence is TGTGCCAGCAGCCCTAGCGGGGGGGCTAGTAGACCGCGGACAGATACGCAGTATTTT. This sequence encodes CASSPSGGASRPRTDTQYF.

The chain recombines TRBV5-1 with TRBJ2-3; 8 positions match TRBD2. This CDR3 is built from 14 residues. V dropped 4 bases and J dropped 2; count of bases not matched to a gene: 3. Germline lookup yields CDR1 SGHRS and CDR2 YFSETQ. The CDR3 loop is CASSISGDTDTQYF. CDR3 sequence (DNA): TGCGCCAGCAGCATTAGCGGGGACACAGATACGCAGTATTTT.

The V call is TRBV3-1 (or the pseudogene TRBV3-2), the J call TRBJ2-1; possible D gene TRBD2, 5 bases. The CDR3 runs 12 residues. Looked up from germline, CDR1 is LGHDT and CDR2 is YNNKEL (reference sequence). The V end lost 4 bases, the J end lost 12 bases, and 13 bases lay between the germline ends. The CDR3 DNA sequence: TGTGCCAGCAGCCCCCGGGTTGGAGGGCAGTTCTTC. It yields the protein CASSPRVGGQFF.

Only one count was recorded for this clone. The rearrangement uses TRBV7-6 and TRBJ1-1, with D perhaps TRBD1 (6 bases). The V and J ends lost 5 bases and 10 bases respectively, with 17 bases between them. Germline CDR1 and CDR2: SGHVS and FNYEAQ. This CDR3 contains 13 residues. The CDR3 bases are TGTGCCAGCAGCCCCGTAGGGGGGGGTAGAGCTTTCTTT. Its translation: CASSPVGGGRAFF.

CDR3 bases: TGCGCCAGCAGCCAAGGCAAGCTAGCGGGGGGGGCCTCCTACGAGCAGTACTTC. This sequence encodes CASSQGKLAGGASYEQYF. The chain is built from TRBV4-1 and TRBJ2-7, with 12 positions matching TRBD2. With V trimmed by 1 base and J by 0 bases, 7 bases remained unmatched. From germline, CDR1 is MGHRA and CDR2 YSYEKL. The CDR3 length is 18 residues.

The chain carries TRBV7-2 and TRBJ2-2; 10 bases are shared with TRBD2. The CDR3 contains 15 residues. Germline-derived CDR1 and CDR2 are SGHTA and FQGNSA. The V and J ends lost 5 bases and 3 bases, in that order; junction bases with no gene match: 3. Here the CDR3 DNA reads TGTGCCAGCAGCCCTAGCGGGGGCGACACCGGGGAGCTGTTTTTT. It translates to CASSPSGGDTGELFF.

This rearrangement joins TRBV18 to TRBJ2-2, with TRBD1 identical over 8 bases. With V trimmed by 4 bases and J by 4 bases, 11 bases remained unmatched. Germline CDR1 reads KGHSH; CDR2 reads LQKENI. CDR3 length equals 17 residues. CDR3 DNA sequence: TGTGCCAGCTCACGCTACGGACAGGGCTTCATCACCGGGGAGCTGTTTTTT. Protein product: CASSRYGQGFITGELFF.

V gene TRBV29-1 combines with J gene TRBJ2-3; 10 bases fit TRBD2. The CDR3 totals 17 residues. Trimming took 3 bases from V and 3 from J; bases not matched to a gene: 12. Germline V gene data show CDR1 as SQVTM and CDR2 as ANQGSEA. This chain's CDR3 is CSVEVFRGSGGTDTQYF. CDR3 DNA sequence: TGCAGCGTTGAGGTTTTCCGTGGTAGCGGGGGGACAGATACGCAGTATTTT.

The chain combines TRBV9 with TRBJ2-7; D possibly corresponds to TRBD2 (6 bases). Germline values: CDR1 SGDLS, CDR2 YYNGEE. The CDR3 sequence is 15 residues long. The ends were cut back, 0 bases at V and 7 bases at J, with 17 bases in the middle. The CDR3 nucleotides read TGTGCCAGCAGCGTAGATGGGGCGGGGTCGGGGGAGCAGTACTTC. Translating it yields CASSVDGAGSGEQYF.

The rearrangement uses TRBV29-1 and TRBJ1-2; 9 bases map to TRBD1. CDR3 length: 13 residues. Per the germline V gene, CDR1 is SQVTM and CDR2 is ANQGSEA. V lost 3 bases and J lost 6; bases outside the gene matches: 5. The CDR3 here is CSVEAQGADGYTF. The CDR3 DNA is TGCAGCGTTGAGGCACAGGGGGCGGATGGCTACACCTTC. The variable domain in full, completed from reference TRBV29-1 and TRBJ1-2, reads SAVISQKPSRDICQRGTSLTIQCQVDSQVTMMFWYRQQPGQSLTLIATANQGSEATYESGFVIDKFPISRPNLTFSTLTVSNMSPEDSSIYLCSVEAQGADGYTFGSGTRLTVV.

The chain carries TRBV5-6 and TRBJ2-4, with a possible D match to TRBD1 (6 bases). CDR1 SGHDT and CDR2 YYEEEE come from the germline V gene. V lost 0 bases to trimming and J lost 6 bases, with 10 bases between them. CDR3 length: 14 amino acids. The CDR3 is CASSLAGAINIQYF. CDR3 nucleotide sequence: TGTGCCAGCAGCTTGGCAGGGGCAATAAACATTCAGTACTTC.

The chain uses TRBV5-1 and TRBJ1-4, with D unresolved. Trimming removed 1 base from V and 7 bases from J, with 11 bases in between. Germline assignment: CDR1 SGHRS and CDR2 YFSETQ. CDR3 length: 14 amino acids. CDR3 sequence: CASSLTPVSEKLFF. The CDR3 nucleotides read TGCGCCAGCAGCTTGACACCCGTTTCTGAAAAACTGTTTTTT.

The DNA of the CDR3 is TGTGCCAGCAGCCGCCCTTCGGGTCAGGGGGCGCAGGGCTACACCTTC. Its translation is CASSRPSGQGAQGYTF. This sequence joins TRBV7-9 and TRBJ1-2; 8 nucleotides agree with TRBD1. After removal of 5 bases from V and 8 bases from J, the junction contained 16 bases not matched to a gene. Germline CDR1 SEHNR, CDR2 FQNEAQ (reference sequence). This CDR3 is built from 16 residues. The full variable domain, in which reference TRBV7-9 and TRBJ1-2 provide the parts outside the CDR3, is DTGVSQNPRHKITKRGQNVTFRCDPISEHNRLYWYRQTLGQGPEFLTYFQNEAQLEKSRLLSDRFSAERPKGSFSTLEIQRTEQGDSAMYLCASSRPSGQGAQGYTFGSGTRLTVV.

The V call is TRBV2, the J call TRBJ1-2; D ambiguous. CDR1 is SNHLY and CDR2 is FYNNEI in the germline V gene. V gave up 3 bases and J gave up 3 bases, with 8 bases separating them. This CDR3 contains 13 residues. CDR3 nucleotides: TGTGCCAGCAGTGACTTTAGCGACTATGGCTACACCTTC. As protein: CASSDFSDYGYTF. Variable domain in full (rest from reference TRBV2 and TRBJ1-2): EPEVTQTPSHQVTQMGQEVILRCVPISNHLYFYWYRQILGQKVEFLVSFYNNEISEKSEIFDDQFSVERPDGSNFTLKIRSTKLEDSAMYFCASSDFSDYGYTFGSGTRLTVV.

The chain has TRBV19 and TRBJ2-7, with 8 positions matching TRBD1. Trimming at V came to 6 bases and at J to 2 bases, leaving 9 bases not matched to a gene. This CDR3 is built from 15 residues. From germline, CDR1 is LNHDA and CDR2 SQIVND (reference sequence). CDR3: CASRAETGATYEQYF. CDR3 bases: TGTGCCAGTAGGGCCGAGACAGGGGCCACCTACGAGCAGTACTTC.

This chain connects TRBV12-3 or TRBV12-4 to TRBJ1-2; unclear D gene. V was clipped by 6 bases and J by 2 bases, with 10 bases between them. The CDR3 totals 13 residues. CDR3 nucleotide sequence: TGTGCCAGCAGCCCCGGGGAGAACTATGGCTACACCTTC. The encoded protein is CASSPGENYGYTF.

The genes are TRBV15 and TRBJ2-1; TRBD2 agrees at 11 bases. J lost 3 bases, V lost 1 base, and 5 bases had no gene match. Per the germline V gene, CDR1 is LNHNV and CDR2 is YYDKDF (reference sequence). There are 17 residues in the CDR3. Here the CDR3 reads CATSRGSSGGVYNEQFF. The CDR3 DNA reads as TGTGCCACCAGCAGAGGGAGTAGCGGGGGGGTCTACAATGAGCAGTTCTTC.

This rearrangement joins TRBV30 to TRBJ2-7; 12 bases map to TRBD1. Germline V gene lookup returns CDR1 GTSNPN and CDR2 SVGIG (reference sequence). V lost 5 bases, J lost 9 bases, and 14 bases stayed unmatched. The CDR3 has 15 amino acids. The CDR3 loop reads CAWGKKGQGAGVQYF. The CDR3, as DNA: TGTGCCTGGGGTAAAAAGGGACAGGGGGCGGGGGTGCAGTACTTC.